Each of the 3 T cell receptor beta chains below was sequenced from the same sample in a study of blood T cell repertoires in COVID-19. Data came from immunoSEQ multiplex PCR; TCRdb stores just in-frame clones and leaves some out. The table records 100,000 or so clones, about four fifths of them present only once. The sample consisted of peripheral blood. The receptors originated from a man of 80 years or more with acute or convalescent COVID-19.

V usage is TRBV3-1 (or the pseudogene TRBV3-2) and J usage is TRBJ2-2; D is ambiguous. The CDR3 has 15 amino acids. The ends were cut back, 3 bases at V and 1 base at J, with 9 bases in the middle. CDR1 and CDR2 (germline): LGHDT, YNNKEL (reference sequence). CDR3 sequence (DNA): TGTGCCAGCAGCCACCCTTCCGGGAACACCGGGGAGCTGTTTTTT. It translates to CASSHPSGNTGELFF.

V and J are TRBV3-1 (or the pseudogene TRBV3-2) and TRBJ2-5, with TRBD2 matching 12 bases. This CDR3 is built from 15 residues. Germline V CDR1 and CDR2: LGHDT, YNNKEL (reference sequence). With 4 bases clipped from V and 4 bases from J, the junction kept 4 bases outside the gene matches. CDR3 loop: CASSLLGLAGETQYF. The CDR3 DNA reads TGTGCCAGCAGCCTACTGGGACTAGCGGGAGAGACCCAGTACTTC.

This clone was recorded once. Other DNA sequences in the same sample also yield this CDR3. The chain has TRBV18 and TRBJ1-3, with D unresolved. V was cut by 1 base and J by 1 base, with 5 bases left in between. This CDR3 spans 14 amino acids. Germline V gives CDR1 KGHSH, CDR2 LQKENI. This CDR3 is CASSPQSSGNTIYF. The CDR3 coding sequence is TGTGCCAGCTCACCACAATCTTCTGGAAACACCATATATTTT.